The TCR beta chain under discussion was sequenced for a study of T cell responses to AZD1222 COVID-19 vaccine. General observations from the study: CD4 TCRs covered the whole spike, strongest at regions 160-218 and 743-854.

Measured with immunoSEQ multiplex PCR; TCRdb has only the in-frame clones, and not every one. The table records some 250,000 clones, around 93% of them present only once. Comment on this clone: What it recognizes is unknown.

Germline V gene data show CDR1 as SGHTA and CDR2 as FQGTGA. The V gene lost 3 bases and the J gene lost 7 bases, with 16 bases spanning the gap. The CDR3 has 15 residues. The receptor comes from an adult who received the AZD1222 COVID-19 vaccine. V is TRBV7-3 and J is TRBJ2-1, with D possibly TRBD2 on 6 matching bases. The specimen comprised peripheral blood, sampled 28 days after the second AZD1222 dose. CDR3 in DNA: TGTGCCAGCAGCTTGGGGACTGGAAACTGGAATGAGCAGTTCTTC. This translates into CASSLGTGNWNEQFF.